A single sample is the source of the 2 T cell receptor beta chains below, sequenced in a study of cytomegalovirus exposure and HLA in healthy donors. Vbeta (60) and Jbeta (13) primers were used in the PCR. Libraries were prepared by immunoSEQ multiplex PCR; TCRdb keeps only in-frame clonotypes and omits some of them. The data contain fewer than 140,000 clones, less than 85% of them seen just once; the ten biggest clones take up roughly 3.4%. Sequencing input: PBMCs. Receptors originate from a man aged 60-69 years in good health and CMV-seronegative.

CDR3 nucleotides: TGTGCCAGCAGCTTAGACGGGGTTTTCAATGAGCAGTTCTTC. This encodes CASSLDGVFNEQFF. The J gene is TRBJ2-1, the V gene TRBV11-2; D is possibly TRBD2 (5 bases). Germline V CDR1 and CDR2: SGHAT, FQNNGV. The length of the CDR3 is 14 residues. V lost 0 bases and J 6 bases, leaving 9 bases between the germline ends. Looking up the rest from reference TRBV11-2 and TRBJ2-1 gives the full variable domain: EAGVAQSPRYKIIEKRQSVAFWCNPISGHATLYWYQQILGQGPKLLIQFQNNGVVDDSQLPKDRFSAERLKGVDSTLKIQPAKLEDSAVYLCASSLDGVFNEQFFGPGTRLTVL.

This rearrangement joins TRBV7-9 to TRBJ2-5, with D possibly TRBD2 on 6 matching bases. V was clipped by 1 base and J by 2 bases, with 8 bases between them. The CDR3 is made up of 14 amino acids. Germline V gene lookup returns CDR1 SEHNR and CDR2 FQNEAQ (reference sequence). CDR3 in amino acids: CASSLGGGQETQYF. DNA of the CDR3: TGTGCCAGCAGCTTAGGTGGGGGGCAAGAGACCCAGTACTTC.